This T cell receptor (beta chain) derives from a study of blood T cell repertoires in COVID-19. The overall study: Some COVID-19 samples were acute and others convalescent; all came from the United States, Italy and Spain. Sources were T cells, B-cell-depleted T cells, or PBMCs; the material itself was cDNA or gDNA.

Authors' processing steps: Estimated nucleated cell counts came from reference gene primer amplification. Here immunoSEQ multiplex PCR was the method, and the copy in TCRdb shows in-frame clones only, minus some. V and J calls and clone size are as listed in that table; D and trimming were resolved from the DNA. The sample includes fewer than 200,000 clones, more than 70% of them seen just once. As regards this clone: Other DNA sequences of this sample code for an identical CDR3.

The CDR3 spans 13 residues. Per the germline V gene, CDR1 is MDHEN and CDR2 is SYDVKM. V gave up 3 bases and J gave up 0 bases, with 5 bases separating them. This receptor was taken from a woman aged 55-69 years with acute or convalescent COVID-19. The chain links TRBV28 to TRBJ1-1; D remains unclear. The sequencing sample was made of peripheral blood. The CDR3 reads CASSFRLNTEAFF. The DNA of the CDR3 is TGTGCCAGCAGTTTCAGGTTGAACACTGAAGCTTTCTTT.